This TCR beta chain came from a study of blood T cell repertoires in COVID-19. Across the whole study: Some COVID-19 samples were acute and others convalescent; all came from the United States, Italy and Spain. T cells, B-cell-depleted T cells, or PBMCs supplied cDNA or gDNA.

The Seattle patients, enrolled during active infection, were followed longitudinally. Original handling: Nucleated cell number was recorded as an estimate derived from reference gene primer amplification. Profiled with immunoSEQ multiplex PCR; TCRdb holds only in-frame clones, not every one. The V and J calls and clone size are taken from that table; D and trimming were inferred from the DNA. This table has around 100,000 clones, approximately 85% appearing once. Germline V gene data show CDR1 as SNHLY and CDR2 as FYNNEI. Trimming pared 1 base from V and 2 bases from J, leaving 17 bases between. The CDR3 is 17 residues long.

The V and J genes are TRBV2 and TRBJ1-2, with a possible D match to TRBD1 (5 bases). Sequences were obtained from peripheral blood. This sequence was found in a woman aged 55-69 years with COVID-19, enrolled during active disease. This CDR3 is CASSEVRRQIPNYGYTF. The CDR3 DNA reads TGTGCCAGCAGTGAAGTTAGGAGACAGATCCCAAACTATGGCTACACCTTC.